A single sample is the source of the 17 T cell receptor beta chains below, sequenced in a study of T cell repertoires in cytomegalovirus infection. TCRdb re-analysed the reads in MiXCR, keeping a single row per CDR3 protein. Seen here are roughly 150,000 distinct CDR3 sequences, over 30% observed once, and the top ten hold roughly 50%. No antigens are known for them. This specimen was CD8+ T cells from cultured PBMCs, taken from culture after CMV antigen stimulation. All receptors derive from a human donor in good health (CMV status not recorded). Some clones in this sample may be carry-over from other donors' samples.

The CDR3 is CASSHEGLSNGYTF. The CDR3 coding sequence is TGTGCCAGCAGCCACGAGGGGCTTTCGAATGGCTACACCTTC. V is TRBV14 and J is TRBJ1-2; TRBD1 is a possible D gene (5 bases). In germline, CDR1 is SGHDN, CDR2 FVKESK. The CDR3 has 14 residues. Trimming took off 3 bases at V and 6 bases at J, with 14 bases between the two ends.

In this sample, this clonotype turned up a few times. The J gene is TRBJ1-1, the V gene TRBV2; D unresolved. This CDR3 has 14 amino acids. The germline V gene encodes CDR1 SNHLY and CDR2 FYNNEI. Trimming removed 2 bases at V and 7 bases at J, with 14 bases between. In DNA form, the CDR3 reads TGTGCCAGCAGTGAATCCCCCTCGGGTAGTGAAGCTTTCTTT. Translation: CASSESPSGSEAFF.

This clonotype was seen a handful of times. V is TRBV19 and J is TRBJ1-5, with D hard to call. V lost 5 bases to trimming and J lost 0 bases, with 11 bases between them. This CDR3 contains 15 residues. Germline values: CDR1 LNHDA, CDR2 SQIVND (reference sequence). The CDR3 DNA is TGTGCCAGTAGTGCGACGGCCTATAGCAATCAGCCCCAGCATTTT. Protein: CASSATAYSNQPQHF.

This clonotype was seen only once. A single base separates this from a much larger clone, so it may be a read error. The CDR3 region has the DNA TGTGCCAGCAGGTTTAGCCTCGACACTGAAGCTTTCTTT. Translation: CASRFSLDTEAFF. The J gene is TRBJ1-1, the V gene TRBV12-3 or TRBV12-4, with D unresolved. The ends were cut back, 6 bases at V and 3 bases at J, with 11 bases in the middle. CDR3 size: 13 residues.

This chain links TRBV14 with TRBJ1-6, with 7 bases that match TRBD1. Per the germline V gene, CDR1 is SGHDN and CDR2 is FVKESK. The CDR3 sequence is 16 residues long. The junction had 6 bases not matched to a gene; V was cut back by 4 bases and J by 3 bases. Here the CDR3 reads CASSPGTELYNSPLHF. In DNA form, the CDR3 reads TGTGCCAGCAGCCCCGGGACAGAACTCTATAATTCACCCCTCCACTTT. Together with reference TRBV14 and TRBJ1-6, the CDR3 gives the full variable domain: EAGVTQFPSHSVIEKGQTVTLRCDPISGHDNLYWYRRVMGKEIKFLLHFVKESKQDESGMPNNRFLAERTGGTYSTLKVQPAELEDSGVYFCASSPGTELYNSPLHFGNGTRLTVT.

This chain links TRBV2 with TRBJ2-3; D uncertain. V lost 8 bases and J lost 0, with 9 bases in between. Looked up from germline, CDR1 is SNHLY and CDR2 is FYNNEI. The CDR3 is 13 amino acids. For the CDR3, the DNA is TGTGCCAGCCTACAAGGGAGCACAGATACGCAGTATTTT. Translated: CASLQGSTDTQYF.

The CDR3 nucleotides read TGTGCACAGAACGGGGCCGACACTGAAGCTTTCTTT. Protein product: CAQNGADTEAFF. The chain couples TRBV19 to TRBJ1-1, with D possibly being TRBD1 (5 bases). The CDR3 contains 12 residues. From germline, CDR1 is LNHDA and CDR2 SQIVND (reference sequence).

The rearrangement uses TRBV7-3 and TRBJ2-5, with TRBD2 as a possible D gene (6 bases). Germline V gene lookup returns CDR1 SGHTA and CDR2 FQGTGA. The CDR3 sequence is 15 residues long. The V end lost 4 bases, the J end lost 5 bases, and 17 bases lay between the germline ends. The DNA for the CDR3 is TGTGCCAGCAGCTCGAAAAGTGGCGGGGCGGAGACCCAGTACTTC. Translation: CASSSKSGGAETQYF.

This clonotype has just a few counts. The V and J genes are TRBV12-3 or TRBV12-4 and TRBJ1-1; 9 bases agree with TRBD1. Unmatched junction bases numbered 5, after V lost 5 bases and J lost 4 bases. The CDR3 runs to 14 residues. CDR3 amino acids: CASSPQGASTEAFF. The CDR3 DNA reads as TGTGCCAGCAGTCCACAGGGGGCTAGCACTGAAGCTTTCTTT.

This chain connects TRBV7-1 to TRBJ1-2; D remains ambiguous. TRBV7-1 is labeled an ORF, and its function is uncertain. V was shortened by 5 bases and J by 5 bases, with 18 bases between the two germline ends. The CDR3 extends over 15 amino acids. CDR3 bases: TGTGCCAGCAGCACCGAATCATTTGGTATTTATGGCTACACCTTC. Encoded protein: CASSTESFGIYGYTF.

This clonotype has a handful of counts. The CDR3 sequence is CASSSYSLNTEAFF. The CDR3 bases are TGTGCCAGCAGCTCGTACAGTTTGAACACTGAAGCTTTCTTT. The rearrangement joins TRBV7-9 to TRBJ1-1, with unresolved D. Germline V CDR1 and CDR2: SEHNR, FQNEAQ (reference sequence). V was cut by 4 bases and J by 0 bases, with 9 bases left in between. This CDR3 spans 14 amino acids.

This clonotype was detected many times. The gene calls are TRBV6-5 and TRBJ1-1; D uncertain. Trimming cost V 0 bases and J 2 bases, with 4 bases left between them. The CDR3 has 13 amino acids. CDR1 and CDR2 (germline): MNHEY, SVGAGI. The CDR3 region is CASSYSENTEAFF. CDR3 DNA: TGTGCCAGCAGTTACTCGGAAAACACTGAAGCTTTCTTT.

The V and J genes are TRBV30 and TRBJ2-3; D possibly corresponds to TRBD1 (6 bases). The V gene's germline CDR1 is GTSNPN and CDR2 SVGIG (reference sequence). The CDR3 has 13 residues. Trimming took off 0 bases at V and 6 bases at J, with 10 bases between the two ends. The CDR3 DNA reads as TGTGCCTGGAGTGTAAACAGGGCCGATACGCAGTATTTT. As protein: CAWSVNRADTQYF.

The rearrangement uses TRBV19 and TRBJ2-1, with 10 bases matching TRBD2. Per germline, CDR1 LNHDA and CDR2 SQIVND (reference sequence). Trimming took 3 bases from V and 6 from J; bases not matched to a gene: 5. This CDR3 comprises 15 residues. DNA for the CDR3: TGTGCCAGTAGTATGTCTAGCGGGGGCTTCAATGAGCAGTTCTTC. This gives the protein CASSMSSGGFNEQFF.

This clonotype was counted many times. V and J are TRBV5-5 and TRBJ2-7; 8 bases are a match to TRBD1. Trimming took 4 bases from V and 5 from J; bases not matched to a gene: 8. CDR3 length: 14 residues. The germline V gene has CDR1 SGHKS and CDR2 YYEKEE (reference sequence). The DNA of the CDR3 is TGTGCCAGCAGCGCCAGGGGGCTGGTGGACGAGCAGTACTTC. Translated, it gives CASSARGLVDEQYF.

This clonotype was seen only a few times. The chain links TRBV7-6 to TRBJ1-4; D is unclear. Trimming took 0 bases from V and 2 from J, leaving 13 bases between them. This CDR3 comprises 17 residues. The germline V gene encodes CDR1 SGHVS and CDR2 FNYEAQ. The CDR3 DNA sequence: TGTGCCAGCAGCTTAGCGCGTGCGTGGGCGACTAATGAAAAACTGTTTTTT. This gives the protein CASSLARAWATNEKLFF.

This clonotype was observed a handful of times. The V gene is TRBV4-2, the J gene TRBJ2-3; no reliable D call. From germline, CDR1 is LGHNA and CDR2 YNFKEQ. Between the trimmed V and J ends, which lost 7 bases and 4 bases, there was a span of 12 bases. The CDR3 runs 13 residues. The chain's CDR3 is CASTTWGSDTQYF. CDR3 DNA sequence: TGTGCCAGCACCACCTGGGGTTCAGATACGCAGTATTTT.